A single sample is the source of the 9 T cell receptor beta chains below, sequenced in a study of control samples from healthy donors and cancer patients. TCRdb keeps only in-frame clones here, not all; method: immunoSEQ multiplex PCR. The table lists 130,000 to 150,000 clones, more than 90% of them singletons. The sequenced material came from blood. These receptors were taken from a man aged 25 to 45 in good health.

This clone occurred once. This chain links TRBV18 with TRBJ1-1; D is perhaps TRBD1 (5 bases). Germline V gene lookup returns CDR1 KGHSH and CDR2 LQKENI. V was pared by 0 bases and J by 1 base, with 9 bases between. The CDR3 has 15 amino acids. CDR3 region: CASSPPWGGNTEAFF. Here the CDR3 DNA reads TGTGCCAGCTCACCACCATGGGGGGGGAACACTGAAGCTTTCTTT.

The chain has TRBV6-1 and TRBJ1-3, with 8 bases that match TRBD1. The V gene's germline CDR1 is MNHNS and CDR2 SASEGT. V lost 2 bases and J lost 4; bases outside the gene matches: 10. The CDR3 runs 17 residues. In DNA, the CDR3 is TGTGCCAGCAGTGAACGAGGGACAGGTCATTTGGGAAACACCATATATTTT. Protein: CASSERGTGHLGNTIYF.

The V call is TRBV30, the J call TRBJ1-1; a weak D match, TRBD1 (6 bases). Germline values: CDR1 GTSNPN, CDR2 SVGIG (reference sequence). V was pared by 0 bases and J by 3 bases, with 11 bases between. The CDR3 runs 14 residues. The CDR3 protein is CAWSVGGSYTEAFF. CDR3 DNA: TGTGCCTGGAGTGTTGGGGGCTCTTACACTGAAGCTTTCTTT.

The V gene is TRBV5-1, the J gene TRBJ2-1, with 10 bases matching TRBD2. The V segment lost 4 bases and the J segment 8 bases; nucleotides outside the gene matches: 6. Germline V gene data show CDR1 as SGHRS and CDR2 as YFSETQ. The CDR3 sequence is 14 residues long. For the CDR3, the DNA is TGCGCCAGCAGCCCTCTAGCGGGAGTAGATGAGCAGTTCTTC. It specifies CASSPLAGVDEQFF.

The V gene is TRBV19, the J gene TRBJ1-1; D gene ambiguous. This CDR3 comprises 14 residues. Germline values: CDR1 LNHDA, CDR2 SQIVND (reference sequence). V was trimmed by 0 bases and J by 6 bases, leaving 11 bases between them. The CDR3 is CASSIDVMLAEAFF. CDR3 DNA sequence: TGTGCCAGTAGTATAGATGTCATGCTGGCTGAAGCTTTCTTT.

The chain is built from TRBV10-1 and TRBJ1-5; 7 positions agree with TRBD1. This CDR3 comprises 14 residues. After removal of 9 bases from V and 0 bases from J, the junction contained 5 bases not matched to a gene. The germline V gene encodes CDR1 WNHNN and CDR2 SYGVQD (reference sequence). Written as DNA, the CDR3 is TGCGCCAGAATCGACAGGGATAGCAATCAGCCCCAGCATTTT. Translated: CARIDRDSNQPQHF.

This clone was detected a few times. The chain employs TRBV3-1 (or the pseudogene TRBV3-2) and TRBJ2-2; D unresolved. V lost 2 bases and J lost 6, with 7 bases in between. The CDR3 runs 13 residues. The germline V gene has CDR1 LGHDT and CDR2 YNNKEL (reference sequence). This CDR3 is CASSQYRSGELFF. In DNA, the CDR3 is TGTGCCAGCAGCCAATATCGGTCCGGGGAGCTGTTTTTT.

The chain couples TRBV7-8 to TRBJ1-5, with TRBD1 matching 9 bases. Germline CDR1 SGHVS, CDR2 FQNEAQ. The trim removed 3 bases at V and 4 bases at J, leaving 4 bases unmatched. This CDR3 is built from 15 residues. This chain's CDR3 is CASSFGTGYNQPQHF. CDR3 DNA sequence: TGTGCCAGCAGCTTCGGGACAGGGTATAATCAGCCCCAGCATTTT.

This clone has just one count. This chain uses TRBV6-4 with TRBJ2-1; D ambiguous. Deletions cut 7 bases from V and 4 bases from J, with 5 bases between. From germline, CDR1 is MRHNA and CDR2 SNTAGT. The CDR3 is 11 residues long. The CDR3 coding sequence is TGTGCCAGCACTATATACAATGAGCAGTTCTTC. Amino acid sequence: CASTIYNEQFF.